A single sample gave rise to the 16 T cell receptor beta chains below, sequenced in a study of cytomegalovirus exposure and HLA in healthy donors. PCR used 60 Vbeta primers and 13 Jbeta primers. Sequencing used immunoSEQ multiplex PCR; TCRdb keeps in-frame clones, though not all of them. The specimen's table records some 110,000 clones. Sequenced input: PBMCs. Receptors were obtained from a middle-aged man in good health and CMV-seropositive.

The chain uses TRBV7-9 and TRBJ1-1; a possible D gene is TRBD1 (6 bases). Trimming removed 6 bases from V and 3 bases from J, with 14 bases in between. This CDR3 region has 14 residues. In germline, CDR1 is SEHNR, CDR2 FQNEAQ (reference sequence). CDR3 DNA: TGTGCCAGCAGGCCACAGGGTGGAGACACTGAAGCTTTCTTT. Encoded protein: CASRPQGGDTEAFF. Full variable domain (remainder filled in from reference TRBV7-9 and TRBJ1-1): DTGVSQNPRHKITKRGQNVTFRCDPISEHNRLYWYRQTLGQGPEFLTYFQNEAQLEKSRLLSDRFSAERPKGSFSTLEIQRTEQGDSAMYLCASRPQGGDTEAFFGQGTRLTVV.

J is TRBJ2-5 and V is TRBV10-1; 7 bases match TRBD2. Near its end, the DNA agrees better with TRBJ2-7, so the J call may be wrong. There are 14 residues in the CDR3. Looked up from germline, CDR1 is WNHNN and CDR2 is SYGVQD (reference sequence). CDR3 nucleotides: TGCGCCAGCAGTGGGGAGGGGAGCCCCTACGAGCAGTACTTC. Its protein product is CASSGEGSPYEQYF.

The rearrangement links TRBV28 to TRBJ2-7, with 7 bases lining up with TRBD2. Germline loops: CDR1 MDHEN, CDR2 SYDVKM. Trimming cost V 2 bases and J 3 bases; bases outside gene matches: 4. This CDR3 region has 14 residues. The CDR3 bases are TGTGCCAGCAGTTTAGCGGGAGAAGTCTACGAGCAGTACTTC. Its protein is CASSLAGEVYEQYF.

CDR3 loop: CASSFRPPAGNNEQFF. Written as DNA, the CDR3 is TGCGCCAGCAGCTTCCGACCGCCAGCGGGGAACAATGAGCAGTTCTTC. V is TRBV5-1 and J is TRBJ2-1, with 7 bases that match TRBD2. Losses at the gene ends were 2 bases for V and 5 bases for J; bases not matched to a gene: 10. Germline CDR1 and CDR2: SGHRS and YFSETQ. This CDR3 is 16 amino acids long.

The chain is built from TRBV7-9 and TRBJ2-7; 7 bases agree with TRBD1. The CDR3 extends over 14 amino acids. V lost 1 base, J lost 5 bases, and 5 bases stayed unmatched. From germline, CDR1 is SEHNR and CDR2 FQNEAQ (reference sequence). This CDR3 is CASSLDRGIDEQYF. CDR3 DNA sequence: TGTGCCAGCAGCTTAGACAGGGGAATCGACGAGCAGTACTTC.

The CDR3 protein is CASSRVDNSPLHF. As DNA, the CDR3 is TGTGCCAGCAGCCGGGTGGATAATTCACCCCTCCACTTT. The J gene is TRBJ1-6, the V gene TRBV28; D unclear. Germline assignment: CDR1 MDHEN and CDR2 SYDVKM. The CDR3 runs 13 residues. Deletions cut 6 bases from V and 5 bases from J, with 8 bases between.

V and J are TRBV6-1 and TRBJ1-1; tentatively, D is TRBD1 (5 bases). CDR3 size: 14 residues. Germline CDR1 and CDR2: MNHNS and SASEGT. V lost 2 bases and J lost 1, with 8 bases in between. The chain's CDR3 is CASSETGRNTEAFF. DNA for the CDR3: TGTGCCAGCAGTGAAACAGGCCGGAACACTGAAGCTTTCTTT.

The chain carries TRBV29-1 and TRBJ2-7, with TRBD2 matching over 14 bases. The J segment lost 5 bases and the V segment lost 4 bases, leaving 4 bases of the junction unmatched. The germline V gene encodes CDR1 SQVTM and CDR2 ANQGSEA. The CDR3 spans 14 residues. As DNA, the CDR3 is TGCAGCGTTGCGGGACTAGCGGGAGAAAACGAGCAGTACTTC. Protein sequence: CSVAGLAGENEQYF.

The chain employs TRBV7-9 and TRBJ1-5; D is uncertain. Germline values: CDR1 SEHNR, CDR2 FQNEAQ (reference sequence). Trimming cost V 5 bases and J 7 bases, with 15 bases left between them. This CDR3 spans 14 amino acids. The DNA for the CDR3 is TGTGCCAGCAGCCCCGGGGTGGCTAGGCAGCCCCAGCATTTT. As protein: CASSPGVARQPQHF.

This sequence joins TRBV28 and TRBJ2-6; perhaps TRBD2 as D (5 bases). The CDR3 has 20 residues. V shed 6 bases and J shed 1 base, with 25 bases lying between them. CDR1 and CDR2 (germline): MDHEN, SYDVKM. The CDR3 nucleotides read TGTGCCAGCAGCTCCGGGAAGTTGGCAGCACCTTTTTCTGGGGCCAACGTCCTGACTTTC. Its protein product is CASSSGKLAAPFSGANVLTF.

The V call is TRBV5-5, the J call TRBJ1-5; no clear D. With 4 bases removed from V and 3 bases from J, the gap between germline ends came to 8 bases. The CDR3 totals 13 residues. Germline CDR1 reads SGHKS; CDR2 reads YYEKEE (reference sequence). The CDR3 loop reads CASSPDSNQPQHF. CDR3 nucleotides: TGTGCCAGCAGCCCCGACTCCAATCAGCCCCAGCATTTT.

This chain uses TRBV13 with TRBJ2-1; D is perhaps TRBD2 (6 bases). V lost 5 bases to trimming and J lost 7 bases, with 18 bases between them. This CDR3 contains 15 residues. Germline CDR1 and CDR2: PRHDT and FYEKMQ (reference sequence). The CDR3 loop reads CASSRQKGGRNEQFF. The CDR3 nucleotides are TGTGCCAGCAGCCGACAGAAAGGAGGGAGAAATGAGCAGTTCTTC.

The V and J genes are TRBV2 and TRBJ1-6, with D unclear. Trimming removed 4 bases from V and 0 bases from J, with 10 bases in between. Germline V gives CDR1 SNHLY, CDR2 FYNNEI. The CDR3 covers 16 residues. DNA of the CDR3: TGTGCCAGCAGTGGTCAGGCAAGCTCCTATAATTCACCCCTCCACTTT. This sequence encodes CASSGQASSYNSPLHF.

The CDR3 sequence: CASSFLADSYEQYF. In nucleotides, the CDR3 is TGTGCCAGCAGTTTTCTAGCGGACTCCTACGAGCAGTACTTC. This chain links TRBV6-5 with TRBJ2-7; TRBD2 matches 7 bases. The CDR3 runs to 14 residues. CDR1 is MNHEY, CDR2 SVGAGI, per germline. The J segment lost 0 bases and the V segment lost 4 bases, leaving 3 bases of the junction unmatched.

J is TRBJ1-2 and V is TRBV6-1, with 7 bases lining up with TRBD1. After removal of 5 bases from V and 8 bases from J, the junction contained 14 bases not matched to a gene. The CDR3 has 15 residues. The germline V gene encodes CDR1 MNHNS and CDR2 SASEGT. CDR3 residues: CASSTPWTGGYGYTF. The CDR3 bases are TGTGCCAGCAGTACCCCTTGGACAGGTGGTTACGGCTACACCTTC.

The CDR3 reads CASSLGAGGQPQHF. Written as DNA, the CDR3 is TGTGCCAGCAGCTTAGGAGCAGGGGGACAGCCCCAGCATTTT. This chain links TRBV7-9 with TRBJ1-5; 7 nucleotides align to TRBD1. Trimming at V came to 1 base and at J to 7 bases, leaving 4 bases not matched to a gene. Per germline, CDR1 SEHNR and CDR2 FQNEAQ (reference sequence). The CDR3 totals 14 residues.